One TCR beta chain is described in this entry. Its antigen is not identified. Via MiXCR, TCRdb re-called the RT-PCR reads, giving one row per CDR3 protein. This table has about 160,000 distinct CDR3 sequences, roughly 10% appearing once. Germline CDR1 reads LNHDA; CDR2 reads SQIVND (reference sequence). The CDR3 consists of 15 residues. Trimming removed 4 bases from V and 12 bases from J; junction bases left unmatched: 12. The data were taken from a study of response to subunit inactivated influenza vaccine. General observations from the study: Authors suggested each seasonal flu vaccination may recruit only limited numbers of new T cells.

The chain recombines TRBV19 with TRBJ2-4; 10 bases fit TRBD1. The receptor comes from a man between 50 and 69 years old who received an inactivated influenza vaccine. The sequenced sample was CD8+ T cells sorted from PBMCs, obtained around 25 months after vaccination. In DNA form, the CDR3 reads TGTGCCAGTAGTAAGGGACAGGGGCCCTTAATTGGTCAGTACTTC. Protein sequence: CASSKGQGPLIGQYF.